This T cell receptor (beta chain) was sequenced for a study of cytomegalovirus exposure and HLA in healthy donors. Turning to this clone: Its matching antigen is unknown.

Findings of the study overall: Later analysis reportedly placed an Asian-associated ancestry cluster below the approximately 680-donor mean in N-insertions. The authors later found HLA-associated TCR beta chains more clonally expanded than equally common others.

Vbeta (60) and Jbeta (13) primers were used in the PCR. Data came from immunoSEQ multiplex PCR; TCRdb stores just in-frame clones and leaves some out. The sample has 170,000 or so clones, 75% to 90% seen once. The germline V and J ends were trimmed by 0 bases and 5 bases, with 11 bases remaining between them. The CDR3 length is 14 residues. Germline V CDR1 and CDR2: SGDLS, YYNGEE. Nominally healthy donors provided the samples, though records likely missed some immune exposures. The genes are TRBV9 and TRBJ2-5; D may be TRBD1 (5 bases). The receptor's source is a male donor in good health and CMV-seropositive. Sequenced: PBMCs. CDR3 bases: TGTGCCAGCAGCGTAGGTCCCCCAGGGGAGACCCAGTACTTC. Translated: CASSVGPPGETQYF. The full variable domain, with the rest looked up from reference TRBV9 and TRBJ2-5, is DSGVTQTPKHLITATGQRVTLRCSPRSGDLSVYWYQQSLDQGLQFLIQYYNGEERAKGNILERFSAQQFPDLHSELNLSSLELGDSALYFCASSVGPPGETQYFGPGTRLLVL.